A single sample gave rise to the 29 T cell receptor beta chains below, sequenced in a study of blood T cell repertoires in COVID-19. Only in-frame clones appear in the TCRdb table, and some are missing; sequencing was by immunoSEQ multiplex PCR. In the table there are tens of thousands of clones, 86% of which are singletons. The sample was peripheral blood. Receptors originate from a woman over 75 with acute or convalescent COVID-19.

The chain links TRBV14 to TRBJ1-3, with D hard to call. CDR3 length: 14 amino acids. With 1 base removed from V and 0 bases from J, the gap between germline ends came to 4 bases. Germline CDR1 reads SGHDN; CDR2 reads FVKESK. CDR3 sequence reads: CASSQAVSGNTIYF. CDR3 DNA: TGTGCCAGCAGCCAAGCCGTCTCTGGAAACACCATATATTTT. The variable domain in full, completed from reference TRBV14 and TRBJ1-3, reads EAGVTQFPSHSVIEKGQTVTLRCDPISGHDNLYWYRRVMGKEIKFLLHFVKESKQDESGMPNNRFLAERTGGTYSTLKVQPAELEDSGVYFCASSQAVSGNTIYFGEGSWLTVV.

This chain links TRBV3-1 (or the pseudogene TRBV3-2) with TRBJ2-2; tentatively, D is TRBD2 (5 bases). V was clipped by 4 bases and J by 5 bases, with 14 bases between them. Germline assignment: CDR1 LGHDT and CDR2 YNNKEL (reference sequence). The CDR3 length is 15 residues. CDR3 loop: CASSPHAGITGELFF. As DNA, the CDR3 is TGTGCCAGCAGCCCCCATGCGGGTATTACCGGGGAGCTGTTTTTT.

This chain links TRBV7-9 with TRBJ1-1; a possible D gene is TRBD1 (5 bases). CDR3 length equals 13 residues. Trimming shortened V by 3 bases and J by 4 bases, and 9 bases separated the two germline ends. The germline V gene encodes CDR1 SEHNR and CDR2 FQNEAQ (reference sequence). CDR3 in DNA: TGTGCCAGCAGCTTCGATAGGGGCACTGAAGCTTTCTTT. It codes for CASSFDRGTEAFF.

This rearrangement joins TRBV25-1 to TRBJ2-3; 7 positions agree with TRBD2. The CDR3 has 17 residues. The V segment lost 1 base and the J segment 6 bases; nucleotides outside the gene matches: 13. Germline values: CDR1 MGHDK, CDR2 SYGVNS. CDR3 region: CASSESYAGVRVDTQYF. CDR3 bases: TGTGCCAGCAGTGAATCTTACGCGGGGGTAAGGGTCGATACGCAGTATTTT.

The rearrangement joins TRBV5-1 to TRBJ2-7; TRBD1 is a possible D gene (6 bases). The CDR3 is 13 amino acids. Germline-derived CDR1 and CDR2 are SGHRS and YFSETQ. V shed 4 bases and J shed 3 bases, with 11 bases lying between them. The CDR3 nucleotides read TGCGCCAGCAGCCCCCTGACAGGCTACGAGCAGTACTTC. It specifies CASSPLTGYEQYF.

This chain uses TRBV7-8 with TRBJ1-6, with 9 bases matching TRBD1. The CDR3 extends over 16 amino acids. Germline loops: CDR1 SGHVS, CDR2 FQNEAQ. V shed 5 bases and J 8 bases; nucleotides not matched to a gene: 10. CDR3 region: CASSPLRDRVHSPLHF. The CDR3, as DNA: TGTGCCAGCAGCCCCCTTAGGGACAGGGTTCATTCACCCCTCCACTTT.

Comment on this clone: This specimen includes other DNA sequences encoding the same CDR3. V is TRBV29-1 and J is TRBJ1-2, with TRBD1 identical over 10 bases. Germline CDR1 and CDR2: SQVTM and ANQGSEA. V gave up 6 bases and J gave up 4 bases; unmatched junction bases: 2. The CDR3 has 12 residues. DNA for the CDR3: TGCAGCGTCGGGGACAGGGGCTATGGCTACACCTTC. It yields the protein CSVGDRGYGYTF. Supplemented by reference TRBV29-1 and TRBJ1-2, the full variable domain reads SAVISQKPSRDICQRGTSLTIQCQVDSQVTMMFWYRQQPGQSLTLIATANQGSEATYESGFVIDKFPISRPNLTFSTLTVSNMSPEDSSIYLCSVGDRGYGYTFGSGTRLTVV.

The table lists this clone with a count of one. The chain uses TRBV7-2 and TRBJ1-4, with D unresolved. Germline assignment: CDR1 SGHTA and CDR2 FQGNSA. V was pared by 2 bases and J by 4 bases, with 11 bases between. The CDR3 loop spans 15 amino acids. The CDR3 spells CASSLMGRVNEKLFF. Here the CDR3 DNA reads TGTGCCAGCAGCTTAATGGGGAGGGTTAATGAAAAACTGTTTTTT.

The chain carries TRBV3-1 (or the pseudogene TRBV3-2) and TRBJ2-5; D may be TRBD2 (5 bases). CDR1 and CDR2 (germline): LGHDT, YNNKEL (reference sequence). V was clipped by 4 bases and J by 12 bases, with 21 bases between them. The CDR3 consists of 14 residues. The chain's CDR3 is CASSPNTVSGREYF. DNA for the CDR3: TGTGCCAGCAGCCCAAATACAGTTAGTGGGCGGGAGTACTTC.

J is TRBJ2-7 and V is TRBV3-1 (or the pseudogene TRBV3-2); 7 bases are shared with TRBD2. V lost 1 base, J lost 3 bases, and 3 bases stayed unmatched. CDR1 is LGHDT, CDR2 YNNKEL, per germline (reference sequence). The CDR3 is made up of 14 amino acids. The CDR3 spells CASSQGGGDYEQYF. The CDR3, as DNA: TGTGCCAGCAGCCAAGGCGGGGGTGACTACGAGCAGTACTTC.

The genes are TRBV25-1 and TRBJ2-5, with D hard to call. Germline V gene lookup returns CDR1 MGHDK and CDR2 SYGVNS. This CDR3 has 16 amino acids. V lost 3 bases, J lost 5 bases, and 19 bases lay in between. The CDR3 DNA reads TGTGCCAGCAGTGATGTTTCCGGGTTCCCCCAGGAGACCCAGTACTTC. Translation: CASSDVSGFPQETQYF.

The chain combines TRBV30 with TRBJ1-1; D is unclear. Germline V lookup: CDR1 GTSNPN, CDR2 SVGIG (reference sequence). Trimming took off 0 bases at V and 4 bases at J, with 9 bases between the two ends. The CDR3 is 13 amino acids. Written as DNA, the CDR3 is TGTGCCTGGAGTGTCAATCGAGGCACTGAAGCTTTCTTT. It translates to CAWSVNRGTEAFF.

The chain carries TRBV15 and TRBJ2-3; TRBD2 matches at 8 bases. Germline V gene sequence: CDR1 LNHNV, CDR2 YYDKDF (reference sequence). This CDR3 is built from 17 residues. V was pared by 5 bases and J by 2 bases, with 12 bases of the junction left unmatched. CDR3 residues: CATSSPQAGVFTDTQYF. As DNA, the CDR3 is TGTGCCACCAGCTCCCCCCAAGCGGGGGTATTCACAGATACGCAGTATTTT.

The rearrangement uses TRBV7-9 and TRBJ1-6, with 10 nucleotides matching TRBD1. CDR3 length: 16 residues. Trimming removed 2 bases from V and 6 bases from J; junction bases left unmatched: 4. Germline loops: CDR1 SEHNR, CDR2 FQNEAQ (reference sequence). In nucleotides, the CDR3 is TGTGCCAGCAGCTTACGGGGACAGGGGACTAATTCACCCCTCCACTTT. It translates to CASSLRGQGTNSPLHF.

V gene TRBV4-1 combines with J gene TRBJ2-7, with 7 nucleotides matching TRBD2. The CDR3 spans 16 residues. The V gene's germline CDR1 is MGHRA and CDR2 YSYEKL. The V and J ends lost 3 bases and 4 bases, in that order; junction bases with no gene match: 12. The DNA of the CDR3 is TGCGCCAGCAGCCAGGACCCTTTTGGAGCGGGGTACGAGCAGTACTTC. It encodes CASSQDPFGAGYEQYF.

The J gene is TRBJ1-5, the V gene TRBV18; possibly TRBD1 for D (5 bases). V lost 4 bases to trimming and J lost 3 bases, with 7 bases between them. This CDR3 region has 13 residues. In germline, CDR1 is KGHSH, CDR2 LQKENI. The CDR3 here is CASSLGDNQPQHF. Written as DNA, the CDR3 is TGTGCCAGCTCACTAGGGGACAATCAGCCCCAGCATTTT. The whole variable domain, remainder taken from reference TRBV18 and TRBJ1-5, is NAGVMQNPRHLVRRRGQEARLRCSPMKGHSHVYWYRQLPEEGLKFMVYLQKENIIDESGMPKERFSAEFPKEGPSILRIQQVVRGDSAAYFCASSLGDNQPQHFGDGTRLSIL.

J is TRBJ2-3 and V is TRBV7-2, with TRBD1 identical over 8 bases. With V trimmed by 5 bases and J by 1 base, 8 bases remained unmatched. The CDR3 is 16 residues long. Germline CDR1 is SGHTA and CDR2 is FQGNSA. The CDR3 region is CASSLGGTGGTDTQYF. Here the CDR3 DNA reads TGTGCCAGCAGCCTAGGAGGGACAGGAGGCACAGATACGCAGTATTTT.

The chain recombines TRBV11-2 with TRBJ1-5, with 7 bases identical to TRBD1. The CDR3 is made up of 13 amino acids. In germline, CDR1 is SGHAT, CDR2 FQNNGV. V gave up 5 bases and J gave up 7 bases; unmatched junction bases: 5. The CDR3 nucleotides are TGTGCCAGCAGCCCAGGGGGTCGACAGCCCCAGCATTTT. It codes for CASSPGGRQPQHF. Looking up the rest from reference TRBV11-2 and TRBJ1-5 gives the full variable domain: EAGVAQSPRYKIIEKRQSVAFWCNPISGHATLYWYQQILGQGPKLLIQFQNNGVVDDSQLPKDRFSAERLKGVDSTLKIQPAKLEDSAVYLCASSPGGRQPQHFGDGTRLSIL.

This sequence joins TRBV3-1 (or the pseudogene TRBV3-2) and TRBJ2-4, with 7 bases that match TRBD1. This CDR3 has 16 amino acids. Unmatched junction bases numbered 6, after V lost 4 bases and J lost 0 bases. Germline CDR1 is LGHDT and CDR2 is YNNKEL (reference sequence). The CDR3 region has the DNA TGTGCCAGCAGCCCGGCCGGGACAGTAGCCAAAAACATTCAGTACTTC. This codes for CASSPAGTVAKNIQYF.

In its sample, this clone was seen once. The rearrangement joins TRBV7-2 to TRBJ1-2; D remains unclear. The ends were cut back, 5 bases at V and 0 bases at J, with 13 bases in the middle. The CDR3 is 15 amino acids. The V gene's germline CDR1 is SGHTA and CDR2 FQGNSA. In DNA, the CDR3 is TGTGCCAGCAGCCTCAGTTATATGCCTAACTATGGCTACACCTTC. Amino acids: CASSLSYMPNYGYTF.

This clone has only one observation. The chain employs TRBV29-1 and TRBJ2-5; unclear D gene. Per germline, CDR1 SQVTM and CDR2 ANQGSEA. V gave up 4 bases and J gave up 5 bases, with 11 bases separating them. The CDR3 totals 12 residues. The CDR3: CSVGSPEETQYF. DNA for the CDR3: TGCAGCGTTGGATCGCCCGAGGAGACCCAGTACTTC.

The DNA for the CDR3 is TGTGCCACCAGTGCCGGGACTAGCGGGGGGGATACGCAGTATTTT. Its translation is CATSAGTSGGDTQYF. The chain carries TRBV24-1 and TRBJ2-3; TRBD2 matches at 15 bases. The germline V gene has CDR1 KGHDR and CDR2 SFDVKD. The CDR3 is made up of 15 amino acids. V was pared by 5 bases and J by 6 bases, with 2 bases of the junction left unmatched.

The V call is TRBV10-3, the J call TRBJ2-5; the match to TRBD1 covers 7 bases. In germline, CDR1 is ENHRY, CDR2 SYGVKD. There are 13 residues in the CDR3. V lost 6 bases and J lost 5; bases outside the gene matches: 6. In nucleotides, the CDR3 is TGTGCCATCAGGGGGACAGCCGGCGAGACCCAGTACTTC. Amino acids: CAIRGTAGETQYF.

The rearrangement links TRBV6-2 or TRBV6-3 to TRBJ2-7, with D perhaps matching TRBD1 (5 bases). This CDR3 has 12 amino acids. V shed 3 bases and J shed 7 bases, with 10 bases lying between them. The germline V gene encodes CDR1 MNHEY and CDR2 SVGEGT. The CDR3 here is CASSYPGLEQYF. Written as DNA, the CDR3 is TGTGCCAGCAGTTATCCAGGGTTGGAGCAGTACTTC.

The rearrangement joins TRBV12-3 or TRBV12-4 to TRBJ1-2; D unclear. This CDR3 spans 13 amino acids. V lost 0 bases to trimming and J lost 6 bases, with 8 bases between them. CDR3 residues: CASSLARSHGYTF. CDR3 DNA sequence: TGTGCCAGCAGTTTAGCCAGGTCGCATGGCTACACCTTC.

Turning to this clone: One end of the junction is discordant with germline, which a read error may explain. The rearrangement joins TRBV7-7 to TRBJ2-1, with D possibly TRBD1 on 7 matching bases. The germline CDR1 and CDR2 sequences are SSHAT and FNYEAQ (reference sequence). The CDR3 runs 15 residues. CDR3 nucleotides: TGTGCTAGCAGCCCCTCCTCAGGGGGACTCAATGAGCAGTTCTTC. Translating gives CASSPSSGGLNEQFF.

CDR3 loop: CAWSQDRGAGNTIYF. The CDR3 coding sequence is TGTGCCTGGAGTCAAGACAGGGGAGCTGGAAACACCATATATTTT. This chain uses TRBV30 with TRBJ1-3, with 8 bases lining up with TRBD1. This CDR3 is built from 15 residues. CDR1 and CDR2 (germline): GTSNPN, SVGIG (reference sequence). After removal of 2 bases from V and 2 bases from J, the junction contained 5 bases not matched to a gene.

The chain has TRBV10-3 and TRBJ2-1; 14 bases line up with TRBD2. CDR1 and CDR2 from the germline V gene are ENHRY and SYGVKD. The CDR3 is made up of 14 amino acids. The J segment lost 6 bases and the V segment lost 9 bases, leaving 4 bases of the junction unmatched. CDR3 in amino acids: CAISGTSGGNEQFF. The CDR3 nucleotides are TGTGCCATTTCGGGGACTAGCGGGGGCAATGAGCAGTTCTTC.

The chain employs TRBV4-2 and TRBJ1-2, with unresolved D. The CDR3 spans 12 residues. Germline CDR1 and CDR2: LGHNA and YNFKEQ. Trimming left V 0 bases short and J 3 bases short, with 2 bases between. This CDR3 reads CASSQDDYGYTF. CDR3 in DNA: TGTGCCAGCAGCCAAGACGACTATGGCTACACCTTC.